This paragraph reports one TCR beta chain. Its antigen is unidentified. The source of the sample is a study of HIV-infected patients and healthy controls. The wider study: Total CDR3 counts per chain did not differ significantly between patients and controls.

The CDR3 extends over 13 amino acids. V was pared by 0 bases and J by 5 bases, with 7 bases between. Germline CDR1 reads SGHNT; CDR2 reads YENEEA. Reverse transcription used around 480 ng RNA and constant-region primers for alpha and beta. Separate chain-specific third strand synthesis with multiplexing indices produced the alpha and beta libraries. Priming off the SP2 site generated the second strand. TCRdb re-called the 5' RACE reads with MiXCR, one entry per CDR3 protein. In the table there are 10,000 to 15,000 distinct CDR3 sequences, 8% to 9.5% of which are singletons. Study-wide results and limits: Compared with untreated HIV+ repertoires, healthy controls showed roughly threefold more distinct CDR3s and higher Shannon diversity.

All unsorted peripheral T cells were captured because whole blood was used without fractionation. The sequence was obtained from an adult with HIV infection. The donor label of this sample is uncertain. The rearrangement links TRBV11-3 to TRBJ1-1; D perhaps matches TRBD1 (6 bases). Here the sequenced sample was blood, taken before antiretroviral therapy. The CDR3 sequence is CASSLEDRTEAFF. The CDR3 nucleotides are TGTGCCAGCAGCTTAGAGGACAGAACTGAAGCTTTCTTT. Based on the CDR3 plus reference TRBV11-3 and TRBJ1-1, the full variable domain is EAGVVQSPRYKIIEKKQPVAFWCNPISGHNTLYWYLQNLGQGPELLIRYENEEAVDDSQLPKDRFSAERLKGVDSTLKIQPAELGDSAVYLCASSLEDRTEAFFGQGTRLTVV.